The 11 T cell receptor beta chains reported below all come from one sample, sequenced in a study of long-term antiretroviral therapy in people with HIV. Version v3.0 of the immunoSEQ assay was performed at survey level. Here immunoSEQ multiplex PCR was the method, and the copy in TCRdb shows in-frame clones only, minus some. The sample shows tens of thousands of clones, around 90% of them seen only once. The sequenced sample was unsorted PBMCs, obtained 0.2 years before starting antiretroviral therapy. The receptors come from a man aged 18-30 years with HIV.

The chain links TRBV13 to TRBJ1-1, with D tentatively TRBD1 (5 bases). The CDR3 is made up of 11 amino acids. V shed 2 bases and J shed 11 bases, with 9 bases lying between them. CDR1 PRHDT and CDR2 FYEKMQ come from the germline V gene (reference sequence). CDR3 DNA: TGTGCCAGCAGCTTACTGGGGGGGGCTTTCTTT. Protein: CASSLLGGAFF.

The rearrangement links TRBV4-2 to TRBJ1-4; D gene uncertain. CDR1 and CDR2 from the germline V gene are LGHNA and YNFKEQ. This CDR3 region has 16 residues. Trimming pared 3 bases from V and 4 bases from J, leaving 15 bases between. The CDR3 protein is CASSQEWGTVNEKLFF. The CDR3 nucleotides read TGTGCCAGCAGCCAGGAGTGGGGAACAGTTAATGAAAAACTGTTTTTT.

The chain has TRBV6-1 and TRBJ1-6; D remains unclear. The V gene lost 7 bases and the J gene lost 13 bases, with 23 bases spanning the gap. The CDR3 loop spans 15 amino acids. The germline CDR1 and CDR2 sequences are MNHNS and SASEGT. The CDR3 bases are TGTGCCAGCACGGCGCAGGTACACCCGTCGGACCCCCTCCACTTT. Translation gives CASTAQVHPSDPLHF.

The rearrangement uses TRBV7-9 and TRBJ2-3; 12 bases align to TRBD2. This CDR3 has 14 amino acids. The germline gives CDR1 SEHNR, CDR2 FQNEAQ (reference sequence). Losses at the gene ends were 8 bases for V and 6 bases for J; bases not matched to a gene: 6. CDR3 residues: CASQLAGGPDTQYF. CDR3 DNA sequence: TGTGCCAGCCAGCTAGCGGGGGGGCCCGATACGCAGTATTTT.

The chain couples TRBV5-1 to TRBJ1-5, with 7 bases that match TRBD1. CDR3 size: 17 residues. V gave up 0 bases and J gave up 6 bases; unmatched junction bases: 12. Germline V lookup: CDR1 SGHRS, CDR2 YFSETQ. The CDR3 nucleotides are TGCGCCAGCAGCTTGGGCGACTTCGACAGGGCTGCTCAGCCCCAGCATTTT. This gives the protein CASSLGDFDRAAQPQHF. Full variable domain (missing parts from reference TRBV5-1 and TRBJ1-5): KAGVTQTPRYLIKTRGQQVTLSCSPISGHRSVSWYQQTPGQGLQFLFEYFSETQRNKGNFPGRFSGRQFSNSRSEMNVSTLELGDSALYLCASSLGDFDRAAQPQHFGDGTRLSIL.

V and J are TRBV9 and TRBJ2-2; D possibly corresponds to TRBD2 (5 bases). The V and J ends lost 0 bases and 5 bases respectively, with 8 bases between them. The CDR3 is 14 amino acids. Per germline, CDR1 SGDLS and CDR2 YYNGEE. The CDR3 reads CASSVVERTGELFF. CDR3 sequence (DNA): TGTGCCAGCAGCGTAGTGGAGCGGACCGGGGAGCTGTTTTTT.

The J gene is TRBJ1-4, the V gene TRBV18; D remains unclear. V dropped 3 bases and J dropped 5 bases, with 7 bases sitting between them. Germline assignment: CDR1 KGHSH and CDR2 LQKENI. The length of the CDR3 is 13 residues. As DNA, the CDR3 is TGTGCCAGCTCACCCTATAGAAATGAAAAACTGTTTTTT. This encodes CASSPYRNEKLFF.

This sequence joins TRBV5-1 and TRBJ2-6; no clear D gene. Trimming cost V 0 bases and J 4 bases, with 17 bases left between them. CDR1 is SGHRS, CDR2 YFSETQ, per germline. CDR3 length: 18 residues. As DNA, the CDR3 is TGCGCCAGCAGCTTGGACCCACCGGTTCTGGACGGGGCCAACGTCCTGACTTTC. Residues: CASSLDPPVLDGANVLTF.

This chain's CDR3 is CASSQDKGTGIYEQYF. In DNA, the CDR3 is TGTGCCAGCAGCCAAGACAAGGGGACAGGGATCTACGAGCAGTACTTC. This sequence joins TRBV14 and TRBJ2-7; 9 bases agree with TRBD1. V shed 0 bases and J 3 bases; nucleotides not matched to a gene: 6. Germline V gives CDR1 SGHDN, CDR2 FVKESK. CDR3 length equals 16 residues.

The chain recombines TRBV4-2 with TRBJ2-3; TRBD2 matches 9 bases. Looked up from germline, CDR1 is LGHNA and CDR2 is YNFKEQ. With V trimmed by 0 bases and J by 3 bases, 10 bases remained unmatched. The CDR3 contains 18 residues. In DNA, the CDR3 is TGTGCCAGCAGCCAAGAAGGATCTGCGGGGGGGCCAACAGATACGCAGTATTTT. This codes for CASSQEGSAGGPTDTQYF.

The rearrangement links TRBV6-5 to TRBJ2-7; weak D call: TRBD2 (7 bases). Trimming cost V 6 bases and J 2 bases, with 17 bases left between them. Germline-derived CDR1 and CDR2 are MNHEY and SVGAGI. This CDR3 has 15 residues. This chain's CDR3 is CASSPFPGGAYEQYF. The CDR3 region has the DNA TGTGCCAGCAGCCCCTTCCCGGGGGGCGCCTACGAGCAGTACTTC.